These 4 T cell receptor beta chains came from one sample sequenced in a study of blood T cells in healthy people across ages. Combining a sample-barcoded 5' primer with a J-beta primer mix, a second PCR ran for roughly 7 to 12 cycles. TCRdb itself ran the 5' RACE reads through MiXCR, one entry per CDR3 protein. Found here are 1.5 million to 2 million distinct CDR3 sequences, 28% of them singletons; the top ten hold around 7.7%. The sample consisted of blood. The receptors stem from a woman in her twenties or thirties in good health.

This clonotype was seen at least ten times. Here the CDR3 DNA reads TGTGCCAGCAGCGCGGGACAGGGGGGACGCTACGAGCAGTACTTC. Amino acid sequence: CASSAGQGGRYEQYF. The V and J genes are TRBV9 and TRBJ2-7; 11 nucleotides line up with TRBD1. CDR1 is SGDLS and CDR2 is YYNGEE in the germline V gene. The CDR3 is 15 residues long. The junction had 5 bases not matched to a gene; V was cut back by 3 bases and J by 3 bases.

The rearrangement joins TRBV2 to TRBJ1-2; 7 bases map to TRBD1. With 6 bases clipped from V and 5 bases from J, the junction kept 6 bases outside the gene matches. This CDR3 has 13 amino acids. The germline V gene encodes CDR1 SNHLY and CDR2 FYNNEI. CDR3 in amino acids: CASRGNRGYGYTF. The CDR3, as DNA: TGTGCCAGCAGGGGGAACAGGGGATATGGCTACACCTTC.

This chain connects TRBV4-2 to TRBJ2-5, with 8 bases aligning to TRBD1. CDR1 is LGHNA and CDR2 is YNFKEQ in the germline V gene. The trim removed 1 base at V and 3 bases at J, leaving 4 bases unmatched. The CDR3 runs to 15 residues. The CDR3: CASSQVATGEETQYF. CDR3 nucleotide sequence: TGTGCCAGCAGCCAAGTCGCGACAGGGGAAGAGACCCAGTACTTC.

In this sample, this clonotype turned up many times. This chain uses TRBV2 with TRBJ2-1; 7 bases agree with TRBD2. The CDR3 runs to 17 residues. V was clipped by 10 bases and J by 4 bases; unmatched bases: 19. Germline CDR1 is SNHLY and CDR2 is FYNNEI. CDR3 protein: CATPAPLAAAGYNEQFF. The DNA for the CDR3 is TGTGCCACCCCGGCCCCCCTAGCGGCGGCGGGTTACAATGAGCAGTTCTTC.